Below are 8 T cell receptor beta chains sequenced from a single sample in a study of blood T cell repertoires in COVID-19. Sequenced by immunoSEQ multiplex PCR; TCRdb stores in-frame clones only, minus some. Of 130,000 to 150,000 clones listed, around 78% are singletons. The specimen was peripheral blood. Receptors originate from a woman aged 60-70 years with acute or convalescent COVID-19.

The rearrangement uses TRBV5-1 and TRBJ1-2; 7 bases align to TRBD1. V gave up 0 bases and J gave up 5 bases; unmatched junction bases: 7. This CDR3 spans 15 amino acids. The germline CDR1 and CDR2 sequences are SGHRS and YFSETQ. In DNA form, the CDR3 reads TGCGCCAGCAGCTTGGCCCCGACAGGGAATTATGGCTACACCTTC. Encoded protein: CASSLAPTGNYGYTF.

The chain employs TRBV28 and TRBJ2-7; 12 bases match TRBD2. The germline gives CDR1 MDHEN, CDR2 SYDVKM. V gave up 3 bases and J gave up 0 bases; unmatched junction bases: 3. The CDR3 length is 16 residues. CDR3 in DNA: TGTGCCAGCAGTTTCTGGACTAGCGGGACCTCCTACGAGCAGTACTTC. It codes for CASSFWTSGTSYEQYF.

This clone was seen a few times. The chain has TRBV28 and TRBJ2-7; 12 bases line up with TRBD1. Germline loops: CDR1 MDHEN, CDR2 SYDVKM. The CDR3 has 15 residues. Trimming took 4 bases from V and 3 from J; bases not matched to a gene: 4. The CDR3 sequence: CASSSRDRGLYEQYF. The CDR3 DNA is TGTGCCAGCAGTTCCAGGGACAGGGGGCTCTACGAGCAGTACTTC.

The genes are TRBV7-3 and TRBJ2-1, with TRBD2 identical over 7 bases. This CDR3 has 14 residues. Germline trimming cut 5 bases from V and 9 bases from J; bases unmatched to any gene: 10. Germline CDR1 is SGHTA and CDR2 is FQGTGA. CDR3 residues: CASSPLSGNTEQFF. In DNA form, the CDR3 reads TGTGCCAGCAGCCCACTAAGCGGGAATACTGAGCAGTTCTTC.

The V and J genes are TRBV3-1 (or the pseudogene TRBV3-2) and TRBJ1-1, with D perhaps matching TRBD1 (5 bases). Per the germline V gene, CDR1 is LGHDT and CDR2 is YNNKEL (reference sequence). CDR3 length: 18 amino acids. V lost 4 bases and J 1 base, leaving 22 bases between the germline ends. The CDR3: CASSPESFGRGSNTEAFF. DNA of the CDR3: TGTGCCAGCAGCCCAGAGAGTTTTGGTAGGGGATCGAACACTGAAGCTTTCTTT.

The chain carries TRBV9 and TRBJ2-7; 7 bases align to TRBD1. Per germline, CDR1 SGDLS and CDR2 YYNGEE. CDR3 length: 14 amino acids. Losses at the gene ends were 7 bases for V and 7 bases for J; bases not matched to a gene: 14. CDR3 protein: CASAPRDSLLEQYF. The CDR3 bases are TGTGCCAGCGCCCCCCGGGACAGCCTTTTGGAGCAGTACTTC.

The chain links TRBV5-4 to TRBJ2-1; 7 nucleotides agree with TRBD1. Trimming cost V 5 bases and J 4 bases; bases outside gene matches: 0. Germline V gene sequence: CDR1 SGHNT, CDR2 YYREEE (reference sequence). The CDR3 contains 12 residues. The CDR3 DNA is TGTGCCAGCAGGGGACAGTACAATGAGCAGTTCTTC. This encodes CASRGQYNEQFF.

The chain links TRBV3-1 (or the pseudogene TRBV3-2) to TRBJ1-1; no definite D call. The germline gives CDR1 LGHDT, CDR2 YNNKEL (reference sequence). Trimming cost V 0 bases and J 4 bases, with 9 bases left between them. The CDR3 loop spans 14 amino acids. The CDR3 loop reads CASSQDGRGTEAFF. DNA of the CDR3: TGTGCCAGCAGCCAAGATGGCAGAGGCACTGAAGCTTTCTTT.